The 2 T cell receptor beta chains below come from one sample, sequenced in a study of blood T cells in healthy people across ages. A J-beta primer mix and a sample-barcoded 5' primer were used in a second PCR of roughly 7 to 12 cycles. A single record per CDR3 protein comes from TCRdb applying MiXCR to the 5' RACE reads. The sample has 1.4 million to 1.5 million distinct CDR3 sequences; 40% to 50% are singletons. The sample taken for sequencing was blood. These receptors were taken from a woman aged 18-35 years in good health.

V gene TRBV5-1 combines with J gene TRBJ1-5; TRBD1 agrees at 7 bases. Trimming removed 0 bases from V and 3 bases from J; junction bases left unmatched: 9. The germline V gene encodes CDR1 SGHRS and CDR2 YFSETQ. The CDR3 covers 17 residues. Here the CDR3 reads CASSLGPGQTINQPQHF. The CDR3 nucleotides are TGCGCCAGCAGCTTGGGGCCGGGACAGACCATCAATCAGCCCCAGCATTTT.

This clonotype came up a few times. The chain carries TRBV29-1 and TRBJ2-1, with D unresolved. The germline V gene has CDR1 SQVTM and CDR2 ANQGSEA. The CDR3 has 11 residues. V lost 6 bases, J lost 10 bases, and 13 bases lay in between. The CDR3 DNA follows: TGCAGCGTCGTACACGGAAAAGAGCAGTTCTTC. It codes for CSVVHGKEQFF.